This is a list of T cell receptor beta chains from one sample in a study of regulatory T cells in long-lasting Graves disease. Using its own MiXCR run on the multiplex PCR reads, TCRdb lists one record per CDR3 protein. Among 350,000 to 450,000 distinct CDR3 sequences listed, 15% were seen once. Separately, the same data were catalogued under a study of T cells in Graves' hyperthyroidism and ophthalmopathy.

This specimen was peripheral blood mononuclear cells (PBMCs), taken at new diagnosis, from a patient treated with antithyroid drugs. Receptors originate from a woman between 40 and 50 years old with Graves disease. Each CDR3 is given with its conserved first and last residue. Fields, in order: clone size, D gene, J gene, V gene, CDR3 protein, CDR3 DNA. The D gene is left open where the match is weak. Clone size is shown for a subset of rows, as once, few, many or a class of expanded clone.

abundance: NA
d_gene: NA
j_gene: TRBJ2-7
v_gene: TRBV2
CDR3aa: CVSTRTLSSYEHYF
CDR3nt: TGTGTCAGCACCAGGACTCTTAGCTCCTACGAGCATTACTTC

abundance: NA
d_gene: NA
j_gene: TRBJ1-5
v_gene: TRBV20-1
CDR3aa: CSARDSDYSNQPQHF
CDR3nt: TGCAGTGCTAGAGACAGCGACTATAGCAATCAGCCCCAGCATTTT

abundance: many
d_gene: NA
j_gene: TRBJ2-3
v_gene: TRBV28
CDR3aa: CASSPSRGPLDTQYF
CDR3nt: TGTGCCAGCAGTCCATCACGGGGACCCCTAGATACGCAGTATTTT

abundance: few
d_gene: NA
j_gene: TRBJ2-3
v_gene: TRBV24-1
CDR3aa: CATAGGRGATDTQYF
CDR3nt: TGTGCCACTGCTGGGGGCCGGGGCGCCACAGATACGCAGTATTTT

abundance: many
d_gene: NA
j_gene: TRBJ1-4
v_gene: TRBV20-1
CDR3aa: CSARVGFGEKLFF
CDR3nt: TGCAGTGCTAGAGTTGGGTTCGGTGAAAAACTGTTTTTT

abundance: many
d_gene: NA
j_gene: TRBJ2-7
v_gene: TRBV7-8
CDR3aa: CASSPQGGGYEQYF
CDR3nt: TGTGCCAGCAGCCCACAGGGCGGGGGCTACGAGCAGTACTTC

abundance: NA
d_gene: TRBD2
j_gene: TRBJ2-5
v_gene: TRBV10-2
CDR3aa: CASSEWEGVYQETQYF
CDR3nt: TGCGCCAGCAGTGAGTGGGAGGGAGTTTATCAAGAGACCCAGTACTTC

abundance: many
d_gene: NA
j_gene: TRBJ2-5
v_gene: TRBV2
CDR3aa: CASLEGRTQETQYF
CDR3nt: TGTGCCAGCTTGGAGGGACGTACGCAAGAGACCCAGTACTTC

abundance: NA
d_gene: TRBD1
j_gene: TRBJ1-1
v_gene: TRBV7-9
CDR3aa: CASSVDRAGNTEAFF
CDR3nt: TGTGCCAGCAGCGTAGACAGGGCGGGGAACACTGAAGCTTTCTTT

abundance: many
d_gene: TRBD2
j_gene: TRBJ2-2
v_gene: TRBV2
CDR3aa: CASSTEILTSGSPGELFF
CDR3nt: TGTGCCAGCAGCACCGAAATCTTAACTAGCGGGAGCCCCGGGGAGCTGTTTTTT

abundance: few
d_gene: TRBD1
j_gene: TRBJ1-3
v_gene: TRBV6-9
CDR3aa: CASSYLDRAGNTIYF
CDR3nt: TGTGCCAGCAGTTACCTGGACAGGGCTGGAAACACCATATATTTT

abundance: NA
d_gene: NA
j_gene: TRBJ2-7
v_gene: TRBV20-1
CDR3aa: CSARDSLPGYSVQYF
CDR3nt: TGCAGTGCTAGAGATTCCCTCCCCGGGTACTCAGTGCAGTACTTC

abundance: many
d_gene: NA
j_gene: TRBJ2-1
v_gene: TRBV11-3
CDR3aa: CASRFVGLDSSYNEQFF
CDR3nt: TGTGCCAGCAGGTTTGTGGGGCTGGATAGCTCCTACAATGAGCAGTTCTTC

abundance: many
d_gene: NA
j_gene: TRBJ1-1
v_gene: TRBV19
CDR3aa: CASKRQGRLLNTEAFF
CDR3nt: TGTGCCTCCAAGAGGCAGGGGCGGCTACTGAACACTGAAGCTTTCTTT

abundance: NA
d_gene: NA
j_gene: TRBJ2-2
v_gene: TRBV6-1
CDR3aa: CASKRTPSTGELFF
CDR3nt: TGTGCCAGCAAGCGGACACCCAGTACCGGGGAGCTGTTTTTT

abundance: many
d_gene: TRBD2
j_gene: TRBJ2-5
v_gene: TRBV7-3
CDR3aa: CASSPTGTRGETQYF
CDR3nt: TGTGCCAGCAGCCCTACCGGGACTAGAGGCGAGACCCAGTACTTC